The sequence of this T cell receptor (beta chain) was determined in a study of blood T cell repertoires in COVID-19. Authors' analysis steps: Quantification of nucleated cells was approximated via reference gene primer amplification. Assay: immunoSEQ multiplex PCR; the TCRdb copy retains only in-frame clones and omits some. The V and J calls and the clone size are those of that table, but D and trimming were determined from the DNA. This sample has around 67,000 clones, with about 81% found just once. The TCR sequence derives from a human donor in a cohort sampled during active COVID-19. The sample was peripheral blood.

This chain's CDR3 is CASSLDETSANEQYF. The DNA of the CDR3 is TGTGCCAGCAGCTTAGACGAGACTAGTGCGAACGAGCAGTACTTC. V and J are TRBV7-6 and TRBJ2-7; the D gene is possibly TRBD2 (6 bases). Germline V gene sequence: CDR1 SGHVS, CDR2 FNYEAQ. The CDR3 contains 15 residues. V lost 1 base and J lost 5, with 15 bases in between.